This T cell receptor beta chain was identified in a study of human T cells and chemical hapten exposure. About the research overall: Slight volume differences across pooled libraries mainly accounted for varying per-sample TCR yields.

Time point given: patch test 1, 2 weeks after DPC sensitization. Sample treatment: therapeutic diphenylcyclopropenone sensitization with weekly scalp DPC. This clonotype was recorded a few times. Its specificity is not known. This CDR3 spans 13 amino acids. Germline values: CDR1 MNHEY, CDR2 SMNVEV (reference sequence). V shed 5 bases and J shed 3 bases, with 8 bases lying between them. Whole-study results and caveats: Expanded TCR counts at PT1 were positively correlated with the patch test score.

Within the library, unique molecular identifiers were attached to each individual cDNA molecule. A single record per CDR3 protein comes from TCRdb applying MiXCR to the RACE reads. The repertoire holds approximately 400,000 distinct CDR3 sequences, with around 5% as singletons. The source is a woman in her 50s with alopecia areata. Some clones in this sample may be carry-over from other donors' samples. This specimen consisted of whole blood, obtained in connection with sensitization to the hapten diphenylcyclopropenone (DPC). The chain uses TRBV27 and TRBJ2-1, with D possibly being TRBD2 (5 bases). The CDR3 loop reads CASSATSYNEQFF. CDR3 nucleotides: TGTGCCAGCAGTGCCACTAGCTACAATGAGCAGTTCTTC.